The following is a TCR beta chain sequence with its context. Its antigen is unidentified. Different DNA sequences within this sample yield the same CDR3. Time point here: cycle 4 day 1 (C4D1), after more than five weeks of nivolumab. Every patient had relapsed following autologous stem cell transplantation, and cohorts differed in brentuximab vedotin exposure. The protocol was immunoSEQ multiplex PCR, while the TCRdb copy is restricted to in-frame clones and leaves out a portion. The data contain about 61,000 clones, 70% to 90% of them singletons. The sample comes from a study of PD-1 blockade in classical Hodgkin lymphoma. Study conclusions and caveats: CD4+ TCR diversity, unlike CD8+, rose significantly by C4D1. Complete responders had baseline diversity similar to newly diagnosed patients. Before treatment, TCR diversity in newly diagnosed patients was reportedly lower than in healthy donors.

This CDR3 is built from 15 residues. From germline, CDR1 is SGHRS and CDR2 YFSETQ. Trimming shortened V by 0 bases and J by 2 bases, and 9 bases separated the two germline ends. The receptor comes from a human donor with classical Hodgkin lymphoma. Sequenced here: peripheral blood mononuclear cells (PBMCs), sampled before the fourth cycle of nivolumab. The chain uses TRBV5-1 and TRBJ2-1; maybe TRBD2 (5 bases). In DNA, the CDR3 is TGCGCCAGCAGCTTGGTCGGGGATCCCTACAATGAGCAGTTCTTC. It specifies CASSLVGDPYNEQFF.